Below, one T cell receptor beta chain is given with its context. Its binding antigen is unknown. Base-call qualities are not available, and no considerably larger clone is one nucleotide away. The library was obtained by the immunoSEQ multiplex PCR assay. RNA was extracted from all samples and reverse transcribed into cDNA as template for TCR sequencing. First-strand cDNA was synthesized with SuperScript III using a 2:1 mix of oligo-dT and random hexamers. Amplification bias was assessed with a synthetic immune receptor repertoire, and residual bias was removed computationally. The source study handled its data this way. After raw reads were preprocessed to remove errors, the CDR3 was defined following IMGT conventions as running from the conserved cysteine to phenylalanine. Clonality was computed as 1 minus the Shannon entropy, with the entropy normalized by log2 of the number of productive unique TCRs. Whether each scalp clone was CD4 or CD8 was inferred by checking scalp TCRbeta sequences against the CD4 and CD8 repertoires from sorted blood. TCRdb took this table from immuneACCESS and kept in-frame rearrangements with V and J called. Such tables lack part of the clones; where checked against another copy, unresolved V genes explain under half of the gap, and the rest is unexplained. That table supplies the V and J calls and clone size; D and trimming were determined from the DNA. This sample has roughly 230,000 clones in its table, and 40% to 45% of those were observed once. The ten largest clones add up to roughly 2.6% of the sample.

This sample was included in a study of CD8+ T cells in alopecia areata (dated by TCRdb to between 2017 and 2018). For the study in its entirety: The treated patients, all with moderate-to-severe alopecia areata, were enrolled in an open-label pilot trial of oral tofacitinib given at 5 to 10 mg twice daily. Tofacitinib was given for 6 to 18 months, followed by 6 months of follow-up off drug to assess delayed response and recurrence. The SALT score, which quantifies the percentage of affected scalp surface area, was used to measure disease severity in treated patients. High-throughput TCRbeta sequencing was used to examine T cell clonal expansion in alopecia areata in both the C3H/HeJ mouse model and human patients. Scalp tissue and sorted CD4+ and CD8+ peripheral blood T cells from patchy and totalis/universalis alopecia areata patients and from healthy controls were covered by human TCRbeta sequencing. Patients on tofacitinib were biopsied at baseline and after 4 and 24 weeks of treatment, and several of the patients also had a later scalp biopsy. Clonality in the scalp was compared among normal scalp (n=4), patchy alopecia areata scalp (n=8), and alopecia totalis/universalis scalp (n=8). The RNA source kit depended on sample type: the PAXgene miRNA kit for fixed scalp, the miRNeasy kit for PBMCs, and the RNeasy kit for mouse skin. TCRbeta CDR3 regions were amplified by immunoSEQ multiplex PCR using 35 Vbeta forward and 13 Jbeta reverse primers.

Study-wide conclusions, independent of this receptor: Lesional scalp, especially in alopecia totalis/universalis, showed higher clonality and more expanded CD8+ clones than normal scalp, suggesting antigenic drive. During tofacitinib treatment, many expanded lesional clones stuck around in both scalp and blood, and this persistence may partly explain why relapse happens after treatment is stopped. Scalp TCR repertoire analysis is complicated because resident alphabeta T cells in normal human skin are also sequenced, whereas mouse skin is dominated by gammadelta T cells. Shared TCR sequences between patients were less evident than in mice, which may be partly attributable to HLA diversity in the patient population. With tofacitinib, both scalp clonality and the number of expanded CD8+ clones among the top 100 scalp clones went down significantly. The treated cohort was small, with a single nonresponder, so links between baseline CD8+ expansion and response need larger studies.

What the treatment or condition label conveys for this sample: oral pan-JAK inhibitor, 5-10 mg twice daily. Peripheral blood and lesional scalp punch biopsies were obtained from patients with alopecia areata. After PBMCs were isolated by density centrifugation and stained for CD3, CD4 and CD8, a FACSAria was used to sort CD4+ and CD8+ T cells. V drops 8 bases and J drops 3 bases, leaving 16 bases in between. Per the germline V gene, MGHDK is the CDR1 and SYGVNS is the CDR2. From its cysteine to its phenylalanine, the CDR3 spans 15 amino acids. Of all the DNA, just the CDR3 is kept, 45 bases in frame from base 1.

The receptor chain draws on TRBV25-1 and TRBJ2-2; no confident D gene assignment can be made. This clonotype was sampled from a human donor with alopecia areata. Sample: CD4+ T cells sorted from blood, taken at approximately week 36, from a patient treated with tofacitinib. The DNA sequence is given as TGTGCCAGCTCCCAGCAGCTAGTCGACACCGGGGAGCTGTTTTTT. This gives the protein CASSQQLVDTGELFF.